What follows are 20 T cell receptor beta chains derived from one specimen sequenced in a study of T-cell memory formation after mild COVID-19. Via MiXCR, TCRdb re-called the 5' RACE reads, giving one row per CDR3 protein. The sample lists just over 200,000 distinct CDR3 sequences, over 9.5% occurring once. Sample: PBMCs or a T cell subset sorted from them (not recorded which). Source of these receptors: a man aged 18 to 29 who had mild COVID-19 (a few samples of this study predate the infection). Cell type and time point are not known.

This clonotype has just a few counts. The rearrangement joins TRBV29-1 to TRBJ2-3; 9 bases are a match to TRBD1. The CDR3 contains 15 residues. CDR1 is SQVTM and CDR2 is ANQGSEA in the germline V gene. The V gene end was trimmed by 4 bases and the J gene end by 2 bases; junction bases not matched to a gene: 7. CDR3 nucleotide sequence: TGCAGCGTTGGGTGGTGGGACAGGGACACAGATACGCAGTATTTT. This codes for CSVGWWDRDTDTQYF.

The rearrangement links TRBV29-1 to TRBJ1-1; D not resolved. Germline V gene lookup returns CDR1 SQVTM and CDR2 ANQGSEA. This CDR3 comprises 13 residues. The V gene lost 4 bases and the J gene lost 3 bases, with 12 bases spanning the gap. Written as DNA, the CDR3 is TGCAGCGTTGCAAGGGCTGAGTACACTGAAGCTTTCTTT. Its protein product is CSVARAEYTEAFF. Combining the CDR3 with reference TRBV29-1 and TRBJ1-1 gives the whole variable domain SAVISQKPSRDICQRGTSLTIQCQVDSQVTMMFWYRQQPGQSLTLIATANQGSEATYESGFVIDKFPISRPNLTFSTLTVSNMSPEDSSIYLCSVARAEYTEAFFGQGTRLTVV.

This clonotype has more than one count but fewer than ten. This rearrangement joins TRBV5-4 to TRBJ2-4, with a weak D call TRBD1 (5 bases). Trimming left V 2 bases short and J 9 bases short, with 15 bases between. The CDR3 loop spans 14 amino acids. Germline values: CDR1 SGHNT, CDR2 YYREEE (reference sequence). As DNA, the CDR3 is TGTGCCAGCAGCTTAGGGGTCAGTTCTCCCATTCAGTACTTC. Its translation: CASSLGVSSPIQYF.

This clonotype was detected many times. This rearrangement joins TRBV7-2 to TRBJ1-6; D not certain. The CDR3 runs to 13 residues. The V end was cut by 3 bases, the J end by 7 bases, with 7 bases between. Germline-derived CDR1 and CDR2 are SGHTA and FQGNSA. The CDR3 sequence is CASSFGPNSPLHF. In nucleotides, the CDR3 is TGTGCCAGCAGCTTCGGACCAAATTCACCCCTCCACTTT. Full variable domain (outside the CDR3, taken from reference TRBV7-2 and TRBJ1-6): GAGVSQSPSNKVTEKGKDVELRCDPISGHTALYWYRQSLGQGLEFLIYFQGNSAPDKSGLPSDRFSAERTGGSVSTLTIQRTQQEDSAVYLCASSFGPNSPLHFGNGTRLTVT.

This clonotype was counted at least ten times. This chain links TRBV4-1 with TRBJ1-1, with D tentatively TRBD1 (5 bases). V shed 2 bases and J shed 5 bases, with 15 bases lying between them. CDR3 length: 15 amino acids. Germline CDR1 reads MGHRA; CDR2 reads YSYEKL. The CDR3: CASSQPFARVTEAFF. The CDR3 bases are TGCGCCAGCAGCCAACCATTCGCCAGGGTTACTGAAGCTTTCTTT.

This clonotype was picked up many times. V usage is TRBV7-9 and J usage is TRBJ2-7; 7 nucleotides align to TRBD1. V lost 2 bases, J lost 3 bases, and 7 bases stayed unmatched. Germline CDR1 reads SEHNR; CDR2 reads FQNEAQ (reference sequence). The CDR3 loop spans 15 amino acids. The CDR3 region is CASSLSTGVGYEQYF. CDR3 nucleotides: TGTGCCAGCAGCTTAAGTACAGGGGTAGGCTACGAGCAGTACTTC.

The chain has TRBV5-4 and TRBJ1-2, with 8 bases fitting TRBD1. Trimming removed 4 bases from V and 6 bases from J; junction bases left unmatched: 5. The germline V gene has CDR1 SGHNT and CDR2 YYREEE (reference sequence). This CDR3 is 13 amino acids long. CDR3 nucleotide sequence: TGTGCCAGCAGCCAGGACAGGGAGGATGGCTACACCTTC. As protein: CASSQDREDGYTF. Full variable domain (rest looked up from reference TRBV5-4 and TRBJ1-2): ETGVTQSPTHLIKTRGQQVTLRCSSQSGHNTVSWYQQALGQGPQFIFQYYREEENGRGNFPPRFSGLQFPNYSSELNVNALELDDSALYLCASSQDREDGYTFGSGTRLTVV.

This rearrangement joins TRBV4-3 to TRBJ2-5; 8 bases map to TRBD2. The CDR3 length is 16 residues. The ends lost 0 bases at V and 4 bases at J; junction bases unmatched: 7. Germline V gene sequence: CDR1 LGHNA, CDR2 YSLEER. The CDR3 coding sequence is TGCGCCAGCAGCCAAGATCCAATGGCGGGGGGAGAGACCCAGTACTTC. Translated: CASSQDPMAGGETQYF.

This clonotype was detected many times. This sequence joins TRBV20-1 and TRBJ1-5; D gene ambiguous. V was shortened by 6 bases and J by 4 bases, with 16 bases between the two germline ends. Germline CDR1 DFQATT, CDR2 SNEGSKA (reference sequence). The CDR3 extends over 14 amino acids. In nucleotides, the CDR3 is TGCAGTGCAAAAGGTTCCCTTTTTAATCAGCCCCAGCATTTT. Translated: CSAKGSLFNQPQHF.

This clonotype appeared many times. This chain connects TRBV10-3 to TRBJ2-3; the D gene is possibly TRBD1 (5 bases). In germline, CDR1 is ENHRY, CDR2 SYGVKD. This CDR3 comprises 12 residues. The CDR3 nucleotides are TGTGCATCCCAGGGATTCACAGATACGCAGTATTTT. Amino acids: CASQGFTDTQYF.

The CDR3 is CASSLRGLTYNSPLHF. DNA of the CDR3: TGTGCCAGCAGTTTACGGGGGTTAACCTATAATTCACCCCTCCACTTT. The V gene is TRBV28, the J gene TRBJ1-6; D perhaps matches TRBD1 (5 bases). The V end lost 2 bases, the J end lost 2 bases, and 10 bases lay between the germline ends. Germline CDR1 and CDR2: MDHEN and SYDVKM. There are 16 residues in the CDR3.

This rearrangement joins TRBV4-2 to TRBJ1-2; unclear D gene. Deletions cut 0 bases from V and 7 bases from J, with 21 bases between. The CDR3 runs to 17 residues. Germline lookup yields CDR1 LGHNA and CDR2 YNFKEQ. The chain's CDR3 is CASSQELGIPSRGGYTF. The CDR3 DNA follows: TGTGCCAGCAGCCAAGAACTCGGGATCCCGAGCCGTGGTGGCTACACCTTC.

A few counts support this clonotype. The rearrangement joins TRBV18 to TRBJ1-6, with a tentative D call TRBD1 (5 bases). The germline V and J ends were trimmed by 3 bases and 5 bases, with 14 bases remaining between them. The CDR3 contains 16 residues. Germline V gene sequence: CDR1 KGHSH, CDR2 LQKENI. The CDR3 DNA sequence: TGTGCCAGCTCACCGTTTGGGGGTGGGGATAATTCACCCCTCCACTTT. Translation: CASSPFGGGDNSPLHF.

CDR3 sequence reads: CASSQVDSSGTEAFF. The CDR3 DNA sequence: TGCGCCAGCAGCCAAGTTGATAGCTCTGGCACTGAAGCTTTCTTT. The rearrangement joins TRBV4-3 to TRBJ1-1; D gene ambiguous. Deletions cut 1 base from V and 4 bases from J, with 13 bases between. This CDR3 is 15 amino acids long. CDR1 and CDR2 (germline): LGHNA, YSLEER.

This clonotype has only a few counts. The rearrangement uses TRBV12-3 or TRBV12-4 and TRBJ2-2; perhaps TRBD2 as D (5 bases). This CDR3 is 11 amino acids long. V lost 11 bases, J lost 4 bases, and 8 bases lay in between. CDR3: CAQRGTGELFF. CDR3 DNA sequence: TGTGCCCAACGGGGCACCGGGGAGCTGTTTTTT.

In this sample, this clonotype turned up many times. The chain recombines TRBV20-1 with TRBJ2-5, with 9 bases fitting TRBD2. Trimming removed 0 bases from V and 1 base from J; junction bases left unmatched: 9. The CDR3 totals 17 residues. CDR1 and CDR2 from the germline V gene are DFQATT and SNEGSKA (reference sequence). CDR3 region: CSARDFGQRGAQETQYF. CDR3 sequence (DNA): TGCAGTGCTAGAGATTTTGGCCAGCGGGGGGCCCAAGAGACCCAGTACTTC.

The rearrangement joins TRBV7-3 to TRBJ2-3; D gene ambiguous. V gave up 5 bases and J gave up 4 bases, with 13 bases separating them. This CDR3 is built from 14 residues. Germline CDR1 and CDR2: SGHTA and FQGTGA. CDR3 sequence reads: CASSENSGSDTQYF. The DNA for the CDR3 is TGTGCCAGCAGCGAGAATTCAGGTTCAGATACGCAGTATTTT.

This clonotype was detected ten times or more. V gene TRBV4-3 combines with J gene TRBJ2-1; 10 positions match TRBD1. The trim removed 0 bases at V and 8 bases at J, leaving 4 bases unmatched. Germline CDR1 is LGHNA and CDR2 is YSLEER. The CDR3 covers 15 residues. The DNA of the CDR3 is TGCGCCAGCAGCCAAGAGGGACAGGGGTGGGATGAGCAGTTCTTC. Translation: CASSQEGQGWDEQFF.

This clonotype was counted at least ten times. This chain connects TRBV24-1 to TRBJ1-6; maybe TRBD1 (6 bases). Trimming removed 12 bases from V and 7 bases from J, with 15 bases in between. Germline V gene lookup returns CDR1 KGHDR and CDR2 SFDVKD. This CDR3 is 13 amino acids long. CDR3 region: CAVIQGGNSPLHF. DNA of the CDR3: TGTGCCGTCATACAGGGTGGAAATTCACCCCTCCACTTT.

The rearrangement joins TRBV7-2 to TRBJ2-3; TRBD1 or TRBD2 may be the D gene (5 bases each). The CDR3 sequence is 15 residues long. The V end lost 6 bases, the J end lost 3 bases, and 16 bases lay between the germline ends. Germline lookup yields CDR1 SGHTA and CDR2 FQGNSA. This CDR3 is CASRRDPRETDTQYF. The CDR3 DNA reads TGTGCCAGCAGACGGGACCCCAGGGAGACAGATACGCAGTATTTT.